This TCR beta chain emerged from a study of control samples from healthy donors and cancer patients. Germline CDR1 and CDR2: MNHEY and SVGEGT. V was cut by 6 bases and J by 2 bases, with 12 bases left in between. The CDR3 length is 14 residues. Generated by immunoSEQ multiplex PCR, the TCRdb table keeps only in-frame clones and is missing some. The profile shows about 79,000 clones, 80% to 95% of them singletons. This chain uses TRBV6-2 or TRBV6-3 with TRBJ2-3; the D is unclear. What was sequenced was PBMCs. This TCR derives from a woman aged 40 to 50 with lung cancer. CDR3 nucleotides: TGTGCCAGCAGCCCCGACGCCTCCACAGATACGCAGTATTTT. It specifies CASSPDASTDTQYF.